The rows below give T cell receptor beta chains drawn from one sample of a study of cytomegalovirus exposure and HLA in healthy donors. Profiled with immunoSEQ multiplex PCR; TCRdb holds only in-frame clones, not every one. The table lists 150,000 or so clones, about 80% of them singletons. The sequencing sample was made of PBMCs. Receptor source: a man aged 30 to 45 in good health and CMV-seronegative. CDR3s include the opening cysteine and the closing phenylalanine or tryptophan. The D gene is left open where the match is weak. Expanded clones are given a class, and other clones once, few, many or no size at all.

CASNQGGNTEAFF	TGTGCCAGCAACCAGGGGGGGAACACTGAAGCTTTCTTT	TRBD1	TRBV9	TRBJ1-1	-	13
CASRRTANTGELFF	TGTGCCAGCAGGCGGACAGCGAACACCGGGGAGCTGTTTTTT	-	TRBV6-5	TRBJ2-2	-	14
CSVYGGRGITEAFF	TGCAGCGTTTATGGGGGCAGGGGGATCACTGAAGCTTTCTTT	TRBD1	TRBV29-1	TRBJ1-1	-	14
CASTDLRYNEQFF	TGTGCCAGTACCGATCTAAGATACAATGAGCAGTTCTTC	-	TRBV19	TRBJ2-1	-	13
CASSLRQGVSYEQYF	TGCGCCAGCAGCCTCCGACAGGGGGTTTCCTACGAGCAGTACTTC	TRBD1	TRBV4-1	TRBJ2-7	-	15
CASSPSMSSYNEQFF	TGCGCCAGCAGCCCGTCGATGAGCTCCTACAATGAGCAGTTCTTC	-	TRBV5-1	TRBJ2-1	few	15
CASSLTWTGDELFF	TGTGCCAGCAGCTTAACTTGGACAGGGGACGAACTGTTTTTT	TRBD1	TRBV11-2	TRBJ1-4	-	14
CASTAGGAWTGELFF	TGTGCCAGCACTGCGGGCGGGGCCTGGACCGGGGAGCTGTTTTTT	-	TRBV2	TRBJ2-2	-	15
CASSSRGTSVINTQYF	TGTGCCAGCAGCTCCCGGGGGACTAGTGTGATTAATACGCAGTATTTT	TRBD2	TRBV7-2	TRBJ2-3	-	16
CASSQRSGTSYNEQFF	TGTGCCAGCAGCCAACGCTCCGGGACTAGCTACAATGAGCAGTTCTTC	TRBD2	TRBV4-2	TRBJ2-1	-	16
CASSLYGTTYEQYF	TGTGCCAGCAGCCTTTACGGGACTACCTACGAGCAGTACTTC	TRBD2	TRBV9	TRBJ2-7	-	14
CASSSPADYSSNNEQFF	TGTGCCAGCAGTTCACCTGCTGACTATTCCAGCAACAATGAGCAGTTCTTC	-	TRBV28	TRBJ2-1	few	17
CASSSSSYEQYF	TGTGCCAGCAGCTCGAGCTCCTACGAGCAGTACTTC	-	TRBV7-2	TRBJ2-7	-	12
CASSVGGLPSYEQYF	TGTGCCAGCAGCGTTGGGGGACTTCCCTCCTACGAGCAGTACTTC	-	TRBV9	TRBJ2-7	-	15
CASSVGSGSRETQYF	TGTGCCAGCAGCGTAGGTAGCGGGAGTCGGGAGACCCAGTACTTC	TRBD2	TRBV9	TRBJ2-5	few	15
CASSYSRENSYEQYF	TGTGCCAGCAGTTACTCGAGGGAGAACTCCTACGAGCAGTACTTC	-	TRBV6-5	TRBJ2-7	-	15
CSDRPAVQETQYF	TGCAGCGATCGTCCAGCGGTACAAGAGACCCAGTACTTC	-	TRBV29-1	TRBJ2-5	-	13
CASSGPSGRGDEQFF	TGTGCCAGCAGCGGACCTAGCGGGAGGGGAGATGAGCAGTTCTTC	TRBD2	TRBV9	TRBJ2-1	-	15
CASSQEGGAGGRETQYF	TGCGCCAGCAGCCAAGAGGGAGGAGCGGGGGGGAGGGAGACCCAGTACTTC	TRBD2	TRBV4-1	TRBJ2-5	-	17
CASSSPDRGIWGYTF	TGTGCCAGCAGCTCCCCCGACAGGGGAATATGGGGCTACACCTTC	TRBD1	TRBV5-6	TRBJ1-2	-	15
CASSLGGYDYPTYNEQFF	TGTGCCAGCAGCCTAGGAGGATACGACTACCCGACCTACAATGAGCAGTTCTTC	-	TRBV5-4	TRBJ2-1	-	18
CASRFVGGDPEAFF	TGCGCCAGCCGTTTCGTTGGGGGCGATCCTGAAGCTTTCTTT	-	TRBV4-1	TRBJ1-1	few	14
CASSPGVANYNEQFF	TGTGCCAGCAGCCCGGGGGTAGCGAACTACAATGAGCAGTTCTTC	-	TRBV7-3	TRBJ2-1	-	15
CASTWRTGRTEAFF	TGTGCCAGCACTTGGAGGACAGGTCGCACTGAAGCTTTCTTT	TRBD1	TRBV28	TRBJ1-1	-	14
CATSRDRAIMNTEAFF	TGTGCCACCAGCAGGGACAGGGCAATTATGAACACTGAAGCTTTCTTT	TRBD1	TRBV15	TRBJ1-1	-	16
CASSLAGDTEAFF	TGTGCCAGCAGCTTAGCAGGGGACACTGAAGCTTTCTTT	-	TRBV11-1	TRBJ1-1	-	13
CASSLGLAGAAAGELFF	TGTGCCAGCAGCTTGGGACTAGCGGGAGCGGCTGCCGGGGAGCTGTTTTTT	TRBD2	TRBV5-4	TRBJ2-2	-	17
CASSFLLDTEAFF	TGTGCCAGCAGTTTCCTACTGGACACTGAAGCTTTCTTT	-	TRBV27	TRBJ1-1	-	13
CSLDRRNEKLFF	TGTTCCCTGGACAGGCGAAATGAAAAACTGTTTTTT	TRBD1	TRBV7-9	TRBJ1-4	-	12
CASSPGLAGNTDTQYF	TGTGCCAGTAGTCCCGGACTAGCGGGGAACACAGATACGCAGTATTTT	TRBD2	TRBV19	TRBJ2-3	-	16
CASSDHFFETSEANEQYF	TGCGCCAGCAGTGATCATTTTTTTGAGACTAGTGAGGCGAACGAGCAGTACTTC	-	TRBV10-2	TRBJ2-7	-	18
CASSARLAAETQYF	TGTGCCAGCAGCGCGCGACTAGCGGCTGAGACCCAGTACTTC	TRBD2	TRBV7-6	TRBJ2-5	few	14
CASSQAPGQVYEQYF	TGCGCCAGCAGCCAAGCCCCCGGACAGGTTTACGAGCAGTACTTC	TRBD1	TRBV4-3	TRBJ2-7	-	15
CASSLDSDEQFF	TGTGCCAGCAGTCTCGACTCCGATGAGCAGTTCTTC	-	TRBV28	TRBJ2-1	-	12
CASSETGGNQPQHF	TGTGCCAGCAGTGAGACAGGAGGCAATCAGCCCCAGCATTTT	-	TRBV6-5	TRBJ1-5	few	14
CASSLSPVSGANVLTF	TGTGCCAGCAGCTTAAGCCCGGTCTCTGGGGCCAACGTCCTGACTTTC	-	TRBV7-3	TRBJ2-6	-	16
CASSPQYKETQYF	TGTGCCAGTAGTCCCCAGTACAAAGAGACCCAGTACTTC	-	TRBV19	TRBJ2-5	-	13
CASSPGQLQETQYF	TGTGCCAGCAGCCCGGGACAGCTCCAAGAGACCCAGTACTTC	TRBD1	TRBV7-9	TRBJ2-5	-	14
CASSYTRGGEQYF	TGTGCCAGCAGTTACACCCGGGGGGGGGAGCAGTACTTC	TRBD2	TRBV6-6	TRBJ2-7	-	13
CSVAIGVNTIYF	TGCAGCGTTGCGATAGGGGTAAACACCATATATTTT	-	TRBV29-1	TRBJ1-3	-	12
CASSSIGYTGGQPQHF	TGTGCCAGTAGTTCAATAGGATATACAGGGGGTCAGCCCCAGCATTTT	TRBD1	TRBV19	TRBJ1-5	few	16
CASSFPSGSTDTQYF	TGCGCCAGCAGCTTTCCCAGCGGGAGCACAGATACGCAGTATTTT	-	TRBV5-1	TRBJ2-3	-	15
CASSYEGQGLDEQYF	TGTGCCAGCAGTTACGAAGGACAGGGGTTGGACGAGCAGTACTTC	TRBD1	TRBV6-5	TRBJ2-7	-	15
CASSQGQGWEQYF	TGCGCCAGCAGCCAAGGACAGGGTTGGGAGCAGTACTTC	TRBD1	TRBV4-3	TRBJ2-7	-	13
CASSYSNWAGYNEQFF	TGTGCCAGCAGTTACTCGAACTGGGCGGGCTACAATGAGCAGTTCTTC	-	TRBV6-5	TRBJ2-1	-	16
CASSLGLAAYEQYF	TGTGCCAGCAGCCTCGGACTAGCGGCCTACGAGCAGTACTTC	TRBD2	TRBV25-1	TRBJ2-7	-	14
CAWSLKPGSYNEQFF	TGTGCCTGGAGTCTTAAACCGGGCTCCTACAATGAGCAGTTCTTC	-	TRBV30	TRBJ2-1	-	15
CASSDGSSLNQPQHF	TGTGCCAGCAGTGATGGCAGTAGCCTCAATCAGCCCCAGCATTTT	-	TRBV2	TRBJ1-5	-	15
CASSTGQGLQETQYF	TGCGCCAGCAGCACCGGACAGGGGCTACAAGAGACCCAGTACTTC	TRBD1	TRBV5-1	TRBJ2-5	-	15
CASSLDSGGQGAQPQHF	TGTGCCAGCAGCTTAGATTCGGGGGGACAGGGGGCACAGCCCCAGCATTTT	TRBD1	TRBV11-2	TRBJ1-5	-	17